This TCR beta chain was retrieved from a study of blood T cells in healthy people across ages. Study in general: Using template switching, researchers captured about one barcoded beta molecule for each two T cells.

Each donor had 9 to 10 milliliters of peripheral blood drawn. Study-level points and caveats: Roughly linear declines in TCR beta diversity per million T cells occurred with age. Total diversity from one million sequenced T cells was likely underestimated.

About this clonotype itself: No antigen is known for it. Compared with germline, one end of the junction differs, possibly owing to a read error.

This CDR3 has 15 residues. CDR1 and CDR2 (germline): MDHEN, SYDVKM. It was with a sample-barcoded 5' primer and a J-beta primer mix that a second PCR of roughly 7 to 12 cycles was run. TCRdb ran MiXCR on the 5' RACE reads and lists one entry per CDR3 protein. Of 650,000 to 700,000 distinct CDR3 sequences detected, approximately 52% appear once; the ten largest clones hold roughly 13%. Sequenced input: blood. The sequence was obtained from an elderly woman in good health. V usage is TRBV28 and J usage is TRBJ2-7; 7 bases align to TRBD1. The DNA matches TRBJ2-5 better at its end, which makes the J call doubtful. The CDR3 DNA sequence: TGCGCCAGCAGTTCTAACAGTAGGGGGCTCTGGACCCAGTACTTC. This gives the protein CASSSNSRGLWTQYF.